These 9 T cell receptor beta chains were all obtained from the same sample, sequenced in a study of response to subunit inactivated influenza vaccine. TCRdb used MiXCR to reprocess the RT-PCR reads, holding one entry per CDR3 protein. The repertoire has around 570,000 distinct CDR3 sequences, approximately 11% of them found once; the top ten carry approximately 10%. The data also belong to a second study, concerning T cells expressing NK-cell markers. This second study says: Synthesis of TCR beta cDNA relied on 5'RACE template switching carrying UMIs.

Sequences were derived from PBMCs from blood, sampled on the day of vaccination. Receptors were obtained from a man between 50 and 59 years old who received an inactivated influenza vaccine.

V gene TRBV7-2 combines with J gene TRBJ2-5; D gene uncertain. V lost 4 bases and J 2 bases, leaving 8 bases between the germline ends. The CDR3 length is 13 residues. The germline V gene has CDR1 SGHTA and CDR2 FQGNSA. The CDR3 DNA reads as TGTGCCAGCAGCTCACCCCAACAAGAGACCCAGTACTTC. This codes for CASSSPQQETQYF.

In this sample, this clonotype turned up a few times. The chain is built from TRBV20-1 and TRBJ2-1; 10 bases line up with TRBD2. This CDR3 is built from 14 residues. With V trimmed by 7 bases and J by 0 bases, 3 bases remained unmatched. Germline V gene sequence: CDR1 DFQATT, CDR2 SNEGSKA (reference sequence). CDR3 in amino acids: CSVQRGGSYNEQFF. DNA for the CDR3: TGCAGTGTCCAGCGGGGGGGCTCCTACAATGAGCAGTTCTTC.

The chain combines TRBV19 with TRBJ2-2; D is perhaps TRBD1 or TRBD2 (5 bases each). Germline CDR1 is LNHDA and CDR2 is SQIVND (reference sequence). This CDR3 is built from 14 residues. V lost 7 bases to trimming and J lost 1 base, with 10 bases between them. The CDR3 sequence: CASIRGVNTGELFF. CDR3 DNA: TGTGCCAGTATACGAGGGGTGAACACCGGGGAGCTGTTTTTT.

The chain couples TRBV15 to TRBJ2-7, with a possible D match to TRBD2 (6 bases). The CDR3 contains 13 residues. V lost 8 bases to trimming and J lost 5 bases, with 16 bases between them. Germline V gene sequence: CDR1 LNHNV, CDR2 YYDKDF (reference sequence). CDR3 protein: CATGGLATHEQYF. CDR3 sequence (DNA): TGTGCCACCGGTGGGCTAGCGACCCACGAGCAGTACTTC. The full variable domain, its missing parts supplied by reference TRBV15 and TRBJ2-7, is DAMVIQNPRYQVTQFGKPVTLSCSQTLNHNVMYWYQQKSSQAPKLLFHYYDKDFNNEADTPDNFQSRRPNTSFCFLDIRSPGLGDTAMYLCATGGLATHEQYFGPGTRLTVT.

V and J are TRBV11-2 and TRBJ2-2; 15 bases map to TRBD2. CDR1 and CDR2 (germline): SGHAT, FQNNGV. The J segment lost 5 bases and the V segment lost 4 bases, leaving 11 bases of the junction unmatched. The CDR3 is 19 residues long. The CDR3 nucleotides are TGTGCCAGCAGCTCTTGGACTAGCGGGAGGGCCGTTTGGACCGGGGAGCTGTTTTTT. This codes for CASSSWTSGRAVWTGELFF.

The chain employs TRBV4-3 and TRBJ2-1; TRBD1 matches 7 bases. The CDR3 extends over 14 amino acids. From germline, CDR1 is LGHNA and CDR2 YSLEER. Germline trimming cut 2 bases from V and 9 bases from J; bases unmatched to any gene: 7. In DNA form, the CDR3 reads TGCGCCAGCAGCCAACGCACACAGGGGATTGAGCAGTTCTTC. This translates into CASSQRTQGIEQFF.

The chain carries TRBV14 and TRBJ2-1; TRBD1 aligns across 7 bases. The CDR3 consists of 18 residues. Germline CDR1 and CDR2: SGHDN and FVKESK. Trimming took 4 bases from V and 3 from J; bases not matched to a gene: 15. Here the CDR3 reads CASSLFGGTGDFYNEQFF. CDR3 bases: TGTGCCAGCAGCCTATTCGGCGGTACAGGGGATTTCTACAATGAGCAGTTCTTC.

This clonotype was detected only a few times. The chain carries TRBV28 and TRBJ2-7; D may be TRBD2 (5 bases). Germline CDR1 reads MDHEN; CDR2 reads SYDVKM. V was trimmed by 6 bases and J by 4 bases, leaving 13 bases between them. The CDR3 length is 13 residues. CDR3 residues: CASRTSGMYEQYF. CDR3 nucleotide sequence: TGTGCCAGCAGAACTTCGGGGATGTACGAGCAGTACTTC.

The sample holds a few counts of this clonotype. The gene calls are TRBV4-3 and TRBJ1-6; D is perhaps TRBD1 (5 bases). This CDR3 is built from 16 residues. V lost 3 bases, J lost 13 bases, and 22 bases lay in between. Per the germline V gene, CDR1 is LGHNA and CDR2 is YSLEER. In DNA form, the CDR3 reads TGCGCCAGCAGCCAGGGATCCGGGACGGCGGTGGGTCCCCTCCACTTT. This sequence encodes CASSQGSGTAVGPLHF.